This TCR beta chain was recorded in a study of blood T cell repertoires in COVID-19. In the study overall: Both acute and convalescent COVID-19 samples were obtained from the United States, Italy and Spain.

This table comes from immunoSEQ multiplex PCR, and its TCRdb copy is limited to in-frame clones, with some not included. Here the sample spans approximately 47,000 clones, 65% to 90% being singletons. During active infection, Seattle patients enrolled and were then monitored through disease. This CDR3 contains 16 residues. The junction had 7 bases not matched to a gene; V was cut back by 4 bases and J by 2 bases. Germline loops: CDR1 SGHNT, CDR2 YYREEE (reference sequence). This rearrangement joins TRBV5-4 to TRBJ2-1; 9 nucleotides match TRBD2. The sequenced material came from peripheral blood. This clonotype was sampled from a woman of 80 years or more with COVID-19, enrolled during active disease. CDR3 protein: CASSATGLATYNEQFF. Here the CDR3 DNA reads TGTGCCAGCAGCGCTACCGGACTAGCGACCTACAATGAGCAGTTCTTC.